A single sample gave rise to the 3 T cell receptor beta chains below, sequenced in a study of blood T cell repertoires in COVID-19. Produced via immunoSEQ multiplex PCR; TCRdb's table is partial and in-frame only. The table shows around 12,000 clones, with roughly 90% occurring only once. Material: peripheral blood. The source of these receptors is a human donor in a cohort sampled during active COVID-19.

The V call is TRBV6-6, the J call TRBJ2-3, with 14 bases matching TRBD2. The CDR3 runs to 17 residues. The trim removed 5 bases at V and 2 bases at J, leaving 6 bases unmatched. CDR1 and CDR2 from the germline V gene are MNHNY and SVGAGI (reference sequence). The CDR3 DNA is TGTGCCAGCAGTCCCGGGACTAGCGGGGGCTTCACAGATACGCAGTATTTT. Amino acid sequence: CASSPGTSGGFTDTQYF.

V is TRBV2 and J is TRBJ2-3; 7 bases are a match to TRBD2. CDR3 size: 12 residues. Germline loops: CDR1 SNHLY, CDR2 FYNNEI. The junction had 5 bases not matched to a gene; V was cut back by 4 bases and J by 10 bases. In nucleotides, the CDR3 is TGTGCCAGCAGTGGGACTAGGAGCTCGCAGTATTTT. It translates to CASSGTRSSQYF.

V is TRBV28 and J is TRBJ2-3; TRBD1 is a possible D gene (5 bases). This CDR3 spans 13 amino acids. The germline gives CDR1 MDHEN, CDR2 SYDVKM. The V end was cut by 2 bases, the J end by 6 bases, with 9 bases between. DNA of the CDR3: TGTGCCAGCAGTTTAGGTAGGGGCGATACGCAGTATTTT. Protein product: CASSLGRGDTQYF. The full variable domain, in which reference TRBV28 and TRBJ2-3 provide the parts outside the CDR3, is DVKVTQSSRYLVKRTGEKVFLECVQDMDHENMFWYRQDPGLGLRLIYFSYDVKMKEKGDIPEGYSVSREKKERFSLILESASTNQTSMYLCASSLGRGDTQYFGPGTRLTVL.